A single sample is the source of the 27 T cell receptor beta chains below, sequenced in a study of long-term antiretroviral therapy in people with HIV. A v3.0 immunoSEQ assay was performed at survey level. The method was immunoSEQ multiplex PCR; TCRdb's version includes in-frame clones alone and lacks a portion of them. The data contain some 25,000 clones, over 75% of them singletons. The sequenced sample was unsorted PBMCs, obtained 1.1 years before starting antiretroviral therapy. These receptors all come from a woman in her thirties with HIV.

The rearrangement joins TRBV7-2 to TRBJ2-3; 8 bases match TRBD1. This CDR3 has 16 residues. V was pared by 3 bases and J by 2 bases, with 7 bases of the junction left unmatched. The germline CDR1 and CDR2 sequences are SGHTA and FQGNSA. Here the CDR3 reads CASSFPRTGSTDTQYF. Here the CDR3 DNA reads TGTGCCAGCAGCTTCCCCAGGACAGGGTCCACAGATACGCAGTATTTT.

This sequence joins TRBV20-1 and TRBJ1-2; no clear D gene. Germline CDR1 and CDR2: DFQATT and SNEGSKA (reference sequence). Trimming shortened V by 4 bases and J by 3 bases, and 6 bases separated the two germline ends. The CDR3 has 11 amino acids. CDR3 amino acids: CSAKADYGYTF. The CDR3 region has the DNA TGCAGTGCTAAAGCCGACTATGGCTACACCTTC.

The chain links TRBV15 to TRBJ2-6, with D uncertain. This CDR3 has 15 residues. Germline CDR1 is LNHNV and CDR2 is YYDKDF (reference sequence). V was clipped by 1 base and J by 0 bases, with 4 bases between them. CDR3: CATSRGLSGANVLTF. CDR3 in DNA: TGTGCCACCAGCAGAGGACTCTCTGGGGCCAACGTCCTGACTTTC. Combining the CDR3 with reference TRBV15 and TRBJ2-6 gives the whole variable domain DAMVIQNPRYQVTQFGKPVTLSCSQTLNHNVMYWYQQKSSQAPKLLFHYYDKDFNNEADTPDNFQSRRPNTSFCFLDIRSPGLGDTAMYLCATSRGLSGANVLTFGAGSRLTVL.

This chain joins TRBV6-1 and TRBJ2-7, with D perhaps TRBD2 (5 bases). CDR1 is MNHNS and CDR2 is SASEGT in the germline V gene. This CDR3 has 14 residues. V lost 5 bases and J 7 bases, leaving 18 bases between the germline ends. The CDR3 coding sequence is TGTGCCAGCAGTTCTAGCCCCTTGTTGGGGGAGCAGTACGTC. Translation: CASSSSPLLGEQYV.

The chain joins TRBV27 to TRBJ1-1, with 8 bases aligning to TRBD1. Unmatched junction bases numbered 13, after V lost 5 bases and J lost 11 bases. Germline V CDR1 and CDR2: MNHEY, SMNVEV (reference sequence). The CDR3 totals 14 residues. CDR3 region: CASSRLNQGAWAFF. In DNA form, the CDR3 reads TGTGCCAGCAGTCGCCTTAATCAGGGGGCGTGGGCTTTCTTT.

The CDR3 loop reads CASSFGRGDNEQFF. CDR3 in DNA: TGTGCCAGCAGCTTCGGGCGGGGAGACAATGAGCAGTTCTTC. The chain is built from TRBV5-5 and TRBJ2-1, with a possible D match to TRBD2 (6 bases). Germline values: CDR1 SGHKS, CDR2 YYEKEE (reference sequence). V dropped 2 bases and J dropped 5 bases, with 11 bases sitting between them. The length of the CDR3 is 14 residues.

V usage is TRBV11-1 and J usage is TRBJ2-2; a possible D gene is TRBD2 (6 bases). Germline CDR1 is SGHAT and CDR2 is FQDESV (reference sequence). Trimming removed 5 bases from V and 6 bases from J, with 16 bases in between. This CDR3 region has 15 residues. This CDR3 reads CASSRNGRGAGELFF. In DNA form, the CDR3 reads TGTGCCAGCAGCCGGAACGGACGCGGGGCCGGGGAGCTGTTTTTT. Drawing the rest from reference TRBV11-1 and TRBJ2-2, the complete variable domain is EAEVAQSPRYKITEKSQAVAFWCDPISGHATLYWYRQILGQGPELLVQFQDESVVDDSQLPKDRFSAERLKGVDSTLKIQPAELGDSAMYLCASSRNGRGAGELFFGEGSRLTVL.

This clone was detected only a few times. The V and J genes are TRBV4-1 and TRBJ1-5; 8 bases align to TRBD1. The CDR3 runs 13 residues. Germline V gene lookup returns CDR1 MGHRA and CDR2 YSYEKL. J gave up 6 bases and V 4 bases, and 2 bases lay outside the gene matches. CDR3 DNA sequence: TGCGCCAGCAGCCGCGACAGGGGTCAGCCCCAGCATTTT. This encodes CASSRDRGQPQHF.

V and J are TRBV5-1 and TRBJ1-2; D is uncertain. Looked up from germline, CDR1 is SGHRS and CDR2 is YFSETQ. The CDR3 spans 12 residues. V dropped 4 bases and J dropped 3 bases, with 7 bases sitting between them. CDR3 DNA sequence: TGCGCCAGCAGCGGAGACCACTATGGCTACACCTTC. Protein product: CASSGDHYGYTF.

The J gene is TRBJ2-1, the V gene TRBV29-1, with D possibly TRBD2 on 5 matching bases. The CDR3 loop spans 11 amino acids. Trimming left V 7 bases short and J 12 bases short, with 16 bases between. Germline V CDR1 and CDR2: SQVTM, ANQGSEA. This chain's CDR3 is CSAWTVPGQFF. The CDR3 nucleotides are TGCAGCGCCTGGACTGTCCCTGGGCAGTTCTTC.

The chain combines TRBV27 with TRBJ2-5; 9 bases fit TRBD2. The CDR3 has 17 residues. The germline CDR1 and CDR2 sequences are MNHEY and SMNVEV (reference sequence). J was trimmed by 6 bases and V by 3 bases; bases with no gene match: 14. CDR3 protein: CASSFSAGGFFGKTQYF. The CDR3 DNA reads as TGTGCCAGCAGTTTCTCAGCGGGGGGATTCTTTGGGAAGACCCAGTACTTC.

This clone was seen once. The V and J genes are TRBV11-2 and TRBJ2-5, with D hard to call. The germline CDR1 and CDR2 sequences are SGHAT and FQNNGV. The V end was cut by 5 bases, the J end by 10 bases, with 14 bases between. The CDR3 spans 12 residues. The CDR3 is CASSRRMGIQYF. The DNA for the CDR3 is TGTGCCAGCAGCCGTCGAATGGGGATCCAGTACTTC.

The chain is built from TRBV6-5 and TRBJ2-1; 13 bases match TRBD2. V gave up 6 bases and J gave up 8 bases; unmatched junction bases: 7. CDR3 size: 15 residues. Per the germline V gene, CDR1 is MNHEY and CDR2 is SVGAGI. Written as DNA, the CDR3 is TGTGCCAGCAGGCCCACTAGCGGGGGGGCCCATGAGCAGTTCTTC. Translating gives CASRPTSGGAHEQFF.

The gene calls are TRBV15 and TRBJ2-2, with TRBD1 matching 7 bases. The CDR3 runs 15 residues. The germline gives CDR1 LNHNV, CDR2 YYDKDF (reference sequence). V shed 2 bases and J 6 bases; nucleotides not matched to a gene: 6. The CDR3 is CATSRSKTGPGELFF. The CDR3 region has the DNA TGTGCCACCAGCAGATCTAAGACAGGGCCCGGGGAGCTGTTTTTT. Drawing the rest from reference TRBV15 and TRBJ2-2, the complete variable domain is DAMVIQNPRYQVTQFGKPVTLSCSQTLNHNVMYWYQQKSSQAPKLLFHYYDKDFNNEADTPDNFQSRRPNTSFCFLDIRSPGLGDTAMYLCATSRSKTGPGELFFGEGSRLTVL.

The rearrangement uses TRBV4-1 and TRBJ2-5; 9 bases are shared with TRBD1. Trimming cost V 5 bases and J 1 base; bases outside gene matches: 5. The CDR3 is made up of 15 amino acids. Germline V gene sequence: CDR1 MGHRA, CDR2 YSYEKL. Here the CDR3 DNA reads TGCGCCAGCAGCTTCCGGGACAGGGCCCAAGAGACCCAGTACTTC. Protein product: CASSFRDRAQETQYF.

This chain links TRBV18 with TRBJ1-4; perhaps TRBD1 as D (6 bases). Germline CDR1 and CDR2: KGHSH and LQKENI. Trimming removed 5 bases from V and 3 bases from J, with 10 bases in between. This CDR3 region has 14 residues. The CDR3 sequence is CASSLRTANEKLFF. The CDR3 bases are TGTGCCAGCTCATTACGGACAGCTAATGAAAAACTGTTTTTT.

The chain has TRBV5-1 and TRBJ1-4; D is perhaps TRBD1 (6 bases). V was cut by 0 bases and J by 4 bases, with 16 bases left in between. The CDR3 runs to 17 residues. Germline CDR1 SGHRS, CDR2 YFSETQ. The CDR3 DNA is TGCGCCAGCAGCTTGGATCTGGGGGCTTTTGGTAATGAAAAACTGTTTTTT. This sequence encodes CASSLDLGAFGNEKLFF.

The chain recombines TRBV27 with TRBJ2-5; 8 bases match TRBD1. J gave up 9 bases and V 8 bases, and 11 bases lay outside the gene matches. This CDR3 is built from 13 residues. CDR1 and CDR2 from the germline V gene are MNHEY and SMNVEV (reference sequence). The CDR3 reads CASGEGQAMAQYF. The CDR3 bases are TGTGCCAGCGGAGAGGGACAGGCCATGGCCCAGTACTTC.

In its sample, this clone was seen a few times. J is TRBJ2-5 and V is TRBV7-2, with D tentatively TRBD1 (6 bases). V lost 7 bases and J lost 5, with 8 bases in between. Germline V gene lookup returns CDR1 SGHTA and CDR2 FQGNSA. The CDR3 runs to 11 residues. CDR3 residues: CASKQGETQYF. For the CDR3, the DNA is TGTGCCAGCAAGCAGGGGGAGACCCAGTACTTC.

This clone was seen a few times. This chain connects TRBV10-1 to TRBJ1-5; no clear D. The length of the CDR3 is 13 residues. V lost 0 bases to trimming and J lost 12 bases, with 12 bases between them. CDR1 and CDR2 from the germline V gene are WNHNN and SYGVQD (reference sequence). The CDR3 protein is CASSESKGSSQHF. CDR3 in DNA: TGCGCCAGCAGTGAGTCGAAAGGCAGCAGCCAGCATTTT.

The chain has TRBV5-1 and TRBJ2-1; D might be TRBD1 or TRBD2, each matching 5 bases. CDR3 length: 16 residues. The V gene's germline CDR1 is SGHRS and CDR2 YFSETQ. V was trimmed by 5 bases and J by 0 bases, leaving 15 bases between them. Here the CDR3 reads CASSSSGTFSYNEQFF. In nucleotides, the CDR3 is TGCGCCAGCAGTTCTTCCGGGACCTTCTCCTACAATGAGCAGTTCTTC.

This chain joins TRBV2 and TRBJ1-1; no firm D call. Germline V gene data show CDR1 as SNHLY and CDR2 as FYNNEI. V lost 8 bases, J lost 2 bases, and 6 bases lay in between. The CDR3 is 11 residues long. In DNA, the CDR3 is TGTGCCAGCGGGCATAACACTGAAGCTTTCTTT. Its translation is CASGHNTEAFF.

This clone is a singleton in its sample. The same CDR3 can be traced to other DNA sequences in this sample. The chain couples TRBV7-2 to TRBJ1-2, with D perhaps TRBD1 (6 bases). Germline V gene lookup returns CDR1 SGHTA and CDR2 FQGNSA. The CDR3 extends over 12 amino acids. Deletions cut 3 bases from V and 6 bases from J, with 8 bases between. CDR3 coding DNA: TGTGCCAGCAGCTTTAACAGGGATGGCTACACCTTC. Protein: CASSFNRDGYTF.

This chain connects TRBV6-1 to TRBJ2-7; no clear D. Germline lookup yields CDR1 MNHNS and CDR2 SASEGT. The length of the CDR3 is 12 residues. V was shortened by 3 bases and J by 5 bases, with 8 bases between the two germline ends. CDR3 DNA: TGTGCCAGCAGTGATGTAAGGGACGAGCAGTACTTC. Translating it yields CASSDVRDEQYF.

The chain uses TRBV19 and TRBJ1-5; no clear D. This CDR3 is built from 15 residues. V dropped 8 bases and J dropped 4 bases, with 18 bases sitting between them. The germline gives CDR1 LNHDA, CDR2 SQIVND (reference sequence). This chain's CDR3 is CASQVGTGFNQPQHF. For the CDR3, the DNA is TGTGCCAGTCAAGTGGGTACGGGTTTTAATCAGCCCCAGCATTTT.

CDR3: CASSSTGGRETQYF. The DNA of the CDR3 is TGTGCCAGCAGCTCCACAGGGGGGCGGGAGACCCAGTACTTC. This chain uses TRBV5-5 with TRBJ2-5, with 8 bases lining up with TRBD1. CDR3 size: 14 residues. Germline CDR1 reads SGHKS; CDR2 reads YYEKEE (reference sequence). After removal of 3 bases from V and 5 bases from J, the junction contained 6 bases not matched to a gene.

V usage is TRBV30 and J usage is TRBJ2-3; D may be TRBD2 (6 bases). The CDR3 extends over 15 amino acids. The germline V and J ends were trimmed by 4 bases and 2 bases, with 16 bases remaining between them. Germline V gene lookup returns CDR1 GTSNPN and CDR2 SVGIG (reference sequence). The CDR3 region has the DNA TGTGCCTGGAACTCCGGAGCGGGTAACACAGATACGCAGTATTTT. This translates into CAWNSGAGNTDTQYF.